A single sample gave rise to the 5 T cell receptor beta chains below, sequenced in a study of OX40 agonist ivuxolimab in advanced cancers. Library preparation employed the immunoSEQ multiplex PCR assay. TCRdb stores this immuneACCESS table with in-frame sequences only. Part of the clones is absent; in the studies checked, under half of the shortfall reflects unresolved V genes, and no reason is known for the rest. For this sample there are just over 25,000 clones; 86% appear just once. Jointly, the top ten make up more than 13% of the sample. The sample in question was CD4+ or CD8+ T cells sorted from blood, obtained in a trial of the OX40 agonist ivuxolimab. Every receptor here comes from an adult with an advanced solid tumor such as melanoma, head and neck, liver or kidney cancer.

The chain couples TRBV6-4 to TRBJ2-3; TRBD1 is a possible D gene (6 bases). CDR1 is MRHNA and CDR2 is SNTAGT in the germline V gene. V was shortened by 6 bases and J by 0 bases, with 13 bases between the two germline ends. The CDR3 is made up of 15 amino acids. The CDR3 sequence is CASSRGTSSTDTQYF. The DNA for the CDR3 is TGTGCCAGCAGCCGTGGGACATCTAGCACAGATACGCAGTATTTT.

The chain is built from TRBV19 and TRBJ1-1; 11 bases are shared with TRBD1. The trim removed 5 bases at V and 3 bases at J, leaving 5 bases unmatched. CDR1 is LNHDA, CDR2 SQIVND, per germline (reference sequence). CDR3 length equals 15 residues. The CDR3 here is CASSSRTGGYTEAFF. CDR3 DNA: TGTGCCAGTAGTTCCAGGACAGGGGGCTACACTGAAGCTTTCTTT.

This clone was recorded a few times. The rearrangement links TRBV7-3 to TRBJ2-1, with TRBD2 matching 11 bases. The CDR3 is 14 residues long. Germline V gene data show CDR1 as SGHTA and CDR2 as FQGTGA. The V gene end was trimmed by 6 bases and the J gene end by 8 bases; junction bases not matched to a gene: 6. CDR3 amino acids: CASSSGGAGDEQFF. CDR3 bases: TGTGCCAGCAGTAGCGGGGGGGCAGGAGATGAGCAGTTCTTC.

The chain couples TRBV28 to TRBJ2-2, with D possibly TRBD1 on 5 matching bases. Germline CDR1 MDHEN, CDR2 SYDVKM. Trimming pared 7 bases from V and 0 bases from J, leaving 12 bases between. This CDR3 has 15 amino acids. CDR3 protein: CASTLTEPNTGELFF. CDR3 nucleotides: TGTGCCAGCACCCTGACAGAGCCGAACACCGGGGAGCTGTTTTTT.

The chain employs TRBV19 and TRBJ2-7; TRBD2 agrees at 11 bases. The trim removed 5 bases at V and 3 bases at J, leaving 6 bases unmatched. CDR1 is LNHDA and CDR2 is SQIVND in the germline V gene (reference sequence). The CDR3 loop spans 15 amino acids. Here the CDR3 reads CASSYTSGSFYEQYF. The DNA of the CDR3 is TGTGCCAGTAGTTACACTAGCGGGAGTTTCTACGAGCAGTACTTC.